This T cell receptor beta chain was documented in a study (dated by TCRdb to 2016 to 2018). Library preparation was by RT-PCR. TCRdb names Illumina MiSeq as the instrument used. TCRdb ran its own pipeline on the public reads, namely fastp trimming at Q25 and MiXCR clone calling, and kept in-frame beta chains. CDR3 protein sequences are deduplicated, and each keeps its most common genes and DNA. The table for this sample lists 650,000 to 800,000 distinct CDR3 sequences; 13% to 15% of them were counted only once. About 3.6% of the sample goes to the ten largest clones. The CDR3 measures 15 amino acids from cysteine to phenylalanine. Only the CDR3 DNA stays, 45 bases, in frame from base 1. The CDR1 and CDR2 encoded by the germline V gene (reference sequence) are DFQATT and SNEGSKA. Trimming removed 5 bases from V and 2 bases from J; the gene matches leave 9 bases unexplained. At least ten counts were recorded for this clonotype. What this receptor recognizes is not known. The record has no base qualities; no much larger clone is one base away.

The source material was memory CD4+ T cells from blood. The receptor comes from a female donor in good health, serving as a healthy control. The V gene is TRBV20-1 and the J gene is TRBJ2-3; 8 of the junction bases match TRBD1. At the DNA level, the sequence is TGCAGTGCTCTGCCGGGACAGGTATACACAGATACGCAGTATTTT. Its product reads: CSALPGQVYTDTQYF.